This T cell receptor (beta chain) was identified in a study of blood T cell repertoires in COVID-19. CDR1 and CDR2 (germline): SGHRS, YFSETQ. This CDR3 spans 15 amino acids. V shed 0 bases and J shed 0 bases, with 9 bases lying between them. Authors' analysis steps: Nucleated cell counts were estimated from reference gene primer amplification. TCRdb's copy holds only in-frame clones and misses some; the assay was immunoSEQ multiplex PCR. V, J and clone size derive from that table, while D and trimming were established from the DNA sequence. The sample includes around 140,000 clones, more than 60% of them seen just once.

The J gene is TRBJ1-1, the V gene TRBV5-1; D gene uncertain. The receptor was isolated from a woman aged 60 to 75 with acute or convalescent COVID-19. The specimen was peripheral blood. CDR3 region: CASSLVPGMNTEAFF. As DNA, the CDR3 is TGCGCCAGCAGCTTGGTACCGGGGATGAACACTGAAGCTTTCTTT.